The present entry profiles one TCR beta chain with its context. It has no known antigen specificity. The record has no base qualities; no much larger clone is one base away. Each collaborating institution followed its own protocols to collect whole blood in K2EDTA tubes. Collaborator samples were shipped for TCRbeta analysis as frozen whole blood, isolated PBMCs, or DNA extracted from either sample type. The data were taken from a study of blood T cell repertoires in COVID-19 (dated by TCRdb to about 2020). Concerning the study at large: The collaborator samples originated in the United States, Italy and Spain and spanned the acute and convalescent phases of COVID-19. The sample metadata nearly always contained a de-identified subject ID, COVID-19 status, age in years and sex. The repertoires were released in a freely available public database intended as a resource for research on the immune response to SARS-CoV-2. The samples were drawn from the first 160 participants of the ongoing ImmuneRACE study and from some 1,300 subjects provided by 6 global collaborators. The prospective study material was composed of cDNA or gDNA derived from T cells, B-cell-depleted T cells, or PBMCs. Where HLA class I and class II types were available, the types were taken from metadata supplied by the sample provider, not from assay-based typing. Subjects who had been exposed to COVID-19, were actively infected with it, or had recovered from it provided the deeply sampled blood TCRbeta repertoires that made up the dataset. Points the paper makes about the study in general: How much clinical and demographic metadata was included differed by source and by participant, and the metadata was provided uncurated.

The germline V gene gives CDR1 as SNHLY and CDR2 as FYNNEI. From its cysteine to its phenylalanine, the CDR3 spans 14 amino acids. Just the 42-base CDR3 DNA is kept, in frame starting at base 1. V drops 6 bases and J drops 6 bases, leaving 12 bases in between. The immunoSEQ Assay, a bias-controlled multiplex PCR, was used to amplify TCRbeta CDR3 regions from genomic DNA. Concerning the study's data processing: Within the assay, amplification of reference gene primers was used to estimate how many nucleated cells each sample contained. To quantify the absolute abundance of each unique TCRbeta CDR3 rearrangement, sequence reads were collapsed and filtered. For each sample, productive Simpson clonality was calculated as the square root of Simpson's diversity index across productive rearrangements. Held by TCRdb, this immuneACCESS table contains in-frame sequences only and omits some clones. Under half of the omission traces to an unresolved V gene where checked; the cause of the rest is unknown. V, J and clone size are taken as reported in that table, and D and trimming were inferred from the DNA itself. This sample gives about 200,000 clones in total; approximately 84% of them show up just once. Of the sample, 1.9% falls within the top ten clones.

Sequenced sample: peripheral blood. The clonotype was recovered from a man aged 40-49 years with active or convalescent COVID-19. The rearrangement combines TRBV2 with TRBJ1-6, and possibly TRBD1, on 6 matching bases. The encoded CDR3 is CASSKDRSNSPLHF. At the DNA level, the sequence is TGTGCCAGCAGCAAGGACAGATCTAATTCACCCCTCCACTTT.